This section outlines one T cell receptor beta chain sequence together with its context. Its matching antigen is unknown. These data originate in a study of cytomegalovirus exposure and HLA in healthy donors. Findings and limits, study-wide: TRBV6-2, TRBV6-3 and some other V segments were unresolvable in 87-base-pair reads. Researchers reported in a later analysis that common viral pathogens appeared linked to several top clusters.

A multiplex PCR was run with 60 Vbeta primers and 13 Jbeta primers. Only in-frame clones appear in the TCRdb table, and some are missing; sequencing was by immunoSEQ multiplex PCR. The data show over 55,000 clones, about 89% seen once. Germline V gives CDR1 MDHEN, CDR2 SYDVKM. V shed 4 bases and J shed 8 bases, with 11 bases lying between them. The CDR3 is made up of 12 amino acids. This receptor was identified in a man younger than 35 in good health and CMV-seronegative. Sequenced: PBMCs. The V and J genes are TRBV28 and TRBJ1-2; D remains unclear. CDR3 in DNA: TGTGCCAGCAGTTCAGCGATTCTGGGCTACACCTTC. This codes for CASSSAILGYTF.